This T cell receptor (beta chain) came from a study of OX40 agonist ivuxolimab in advanced cancers. TCRdb's table, derived via immunoSEQ multiplex PCR, lists solely in-frame clones and lacks some. The data hold some 97,000 clones, with roughly 89% observed a single time. Patients were excluded for autoimmune disease history or systemic immunosuppression. Germline CDR1 SGHAT, CDR2 FQDESV (reference sequence). The CDR3 covers 15 residues. With 2 bases removed from V and 2 bases from J, the gap between germline ends came to 7 bases. The TCR comes from an adult with an advanced solid tumor such as melanoma, head and neck, liver or kidney cancer. The chain joins TRBV11-1 to TRBJ2-6; the D gene could be TRBD1 or TRBD2 (5 bases each). The sequencing used CD4+ or CD8+ T cells sorted from blood, collected in a trial of the OX40 agonist ivuxolimab. This CDR3 is CASSLPGPGANVLTF. Here the CDR3 DNA reads TGTGCCAGCAGCTTACCGGGGCCTGGGGCCAACGTCCTGACTTTC. Filled out from reference TRBV11-1 and TRBJ2-6, the complete variable domain reads EAEVAQSPRYKITEKSQAVAFWCDPISGHATLYWYRQILGQGPELLVQFQDESVVDDSQLPKDRFSAERLKGVDSTLKIQPAELGDSAMYLCASSLPGPGANVLTFGAGSRLTVL.